This entry describes one T cell receptor beta chain. As yet, its antigen is unknown. Here immunoSEQ multiplex PCR was the method, and the copy in TCRdb shows in-frame clones only, minus some. The sample shows roughly 73,000 clones, approximately 89% of them seen only once. This sample was included in a study of OX40 agonist ivuxolimab in advanced cancers. Study background: Treatment of patients was with ivuxolimab, an agonistic anti-OX40 (CD134) antibody. Two patients with cutaneous melanoma and one with hepatocellular carcinoma, three in total, showed partial responses.

Trimming removed 1 base at V and 8 bases at J, with 26 bases between. Looked up from germline, CDR1 is GTSNPN and CDR2 is SVGIG (reference sequence). The CDR3 runs to 17 residues. General observations from the study: Researchers report that CD8+ T cells had, on average, more expanded clones than CD4+. Among the lowest peripheral clonal expansion occurred in 0.1-3.0 mg/kg partial responders.

Here the sequenced sample was CD4+ or CD8+ T cells sorted from blood, taken in a trial of the OX40 agonist ivuxolimab. The sequence was obtained from an adult with an advanced solid tumor such as melanoma, head and neck, liver or kidney cancer. The chain joins TRBV30 to TRBJ1-2; maybe TRBD1 (5 bases). CDR3 loop: CAWSALAGAGGLWGYTF. CDR3 nucleotides: TGTGCCTGGAGTGCCCTGGCTGGGGCCGGCGGACTATGGGGCTACACCTTC.